The source of this T cell receptor beta chain is a study of T cells in Graves' hyperthyroidism and ophthalmopathy. It was RNA transcripts that yielded the amplified TCR beta CDR3 regions. The HTBI primer set served for first-round RT-PCR of the TCR CDR3. Via MiXCR, TCRdb re-called the multiplex PCR reads, giving one row per CDR3 protein. The sample yields around 660,000 distinct CDR3 sequences, roughly 45% seen once. Each diagnosis drew on symptoms, thyroxine, TRAb, thyroid ultrasound and orbital computed tomography findings. Remarks on this clonotype: One base away lies a much larger clone, so this may be a sequencing read error.

V lost 4 bases and J 8 bases, leaving 17 bases between the germline ends. Looked up from germline, CDR1 is SQVTM and CDR2 is ANQGSEA. The CDR3 runs to 14 residues. The source is an adult man with Graves' disease, either hyperthyroidism or ophthalmopathy (not recorded which). The chain combines TRBV29-1 with TRBJ1-4, with no clear D. Sequences were obtained from peripheral blood or thyroid tissue (not recorded which). CDR3 residues: CSVGDPGVGEKLFF. CDR3 bases: TGCAGCGTTGGAGATCCCGGGGTAGGGGAAAAACTGTTTTTT.